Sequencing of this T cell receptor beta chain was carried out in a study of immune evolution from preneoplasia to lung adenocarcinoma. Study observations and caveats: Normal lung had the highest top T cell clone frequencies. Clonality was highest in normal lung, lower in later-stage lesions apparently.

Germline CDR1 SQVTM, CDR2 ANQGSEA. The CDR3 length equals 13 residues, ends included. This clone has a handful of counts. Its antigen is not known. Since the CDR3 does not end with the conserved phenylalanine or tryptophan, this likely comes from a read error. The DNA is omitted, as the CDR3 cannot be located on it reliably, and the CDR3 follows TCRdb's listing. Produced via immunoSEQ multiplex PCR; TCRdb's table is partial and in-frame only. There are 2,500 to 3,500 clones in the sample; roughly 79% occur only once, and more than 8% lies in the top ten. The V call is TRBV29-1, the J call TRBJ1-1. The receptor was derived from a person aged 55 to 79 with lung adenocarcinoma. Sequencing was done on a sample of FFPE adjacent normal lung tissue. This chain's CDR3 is CSAGGLDTSPAFE.